The rows below give T cell receptor beta chains drawn from one sample of a study of beta chain features in type 1 diabetes. The assay was immunoSEQ multiplex PCR, and TCRdb's table has in-frame clones only and misses some. The table includes hundreds of thousands of clones, 7.5% to 9% detected once. The sequencing input was central memory CD4+ T cells from blood. The origin of the receptors is a woman between 18 and 29 years old in good health. CDR3s leave out the opening cysteine and the closing phenylalanine or tryptophan. A D gene is named only where the DNA matches it firmly.

TRBV2	TRBD2	ASRKAGGPVTGELF
TRBV7-2	-	ASSLGAVYSNQPQH
TRBV11-1	TRBD2	ASSLWATSGSSDEQF
TRBV5-1	-	ASSPGAQTGTQY
TRBV19	TRBD2	ASSIDGPSGPSYNEQF
TRBV9	-	ASSPRGDVHEKLF
TRBV9	TRBD1	ASSVAPDPGQGGGYT
TRBV2	TRBD1	ASSRTGIEDTQY
TRBV14	-	ASSQELSTREQF
TRBV7-2	TRBD1	ASSPTGLAGANVLT
TRBV11-1	TRBD2	ASSPPLAGAFYEQY
TRBV10-3	-	AISTSAAGPYEQY
TRBV7-9	-	ATQQEGGNTIY
TRBV7-2	-	ASSLDHSYGYT
TRBV14	TRBD2	ASSPPKLAGGRDNEQF
TRBV28	-	ASSLRGSYNEQF
TRBV28	TRBD2	ASSSTGLAMGFYEQY
TRBV19	-	ASSIQDGQGYT
TRBV18	TRBD2	ASSLRHLAASSYEQY
TRBV29-1	TRBD1	SVQGLTGMGRNTEAF
TRBV15	-	ATSRAGVTYEQY
TRBV7-2	-	ASSLGADTQY
TRBV2	-	ASRGAGNTIY
TRBV7-9	-	ASSYTGYEQY
TRBV7-8	-	ASSPHLGGYT
TRBV11-1	-	ASSLGSTNEQF
TRBV9	-	ASSAGDEQF
TRBV7-9	-	ASSLRGGPEAF
TRBV6-6	-	ASRSASPTDQPQH
TRBV15	TRBD1	ATSRDLTGAFTGELF
TRBV5-1	-	ASSLAAEGYT
TRBV11-2	TRBD1	ASSRPTGGKSAEAF
TRBV7-3	-	ASSLVGRTDTQY
TRBV9	-	ASSAAGQEDEQY
TRBV7-9	-	ASSSPNSGANVLT
TRBV18	TRBD1	ASQRTGDNEQF
TRBV2	TRBD1	ASSRQGDDYGYT